These 15 T cell receptor beta chains share one sample of origin, sequenced in a study of T-cell reconstitution after alpha-beta-depleted transplantation in children. Using unique molecular identifiers, the investigators prepared the TCRbeta library. TCRdb re-called the PCR reads through MiXCR, storing one row per CDR3 protein. The sample lists about 610,000 distinct CDR3 sequences, 10% seen once, with about 4% in the top ten. The starting material was PBMCs from the stem cell graft donor, obtained from the stem cell graft. These receptors were obtained from a human donor who donated a stem cell graft to a child with acute myeloid leukemia.

V is TRBV20-1 and J is TRBJ2-1; D possibly uses TRBD1 or TRBD2 (5 bases each). CDR1 is DFQATT, CDR2 SNEGSKA, per germline (reference sequence). V lost 7 bases and J lost 2, with 15 bases in between. This CDR3 region has 14 residues. The CDR3: CSVSWDRTYNEQFF. In nucleotides, the CDR3 is TGCAGTGTCAGTTGGGACCGAACCTACAATGAGCAGTTCTTC.

To note about this clonotype: An end of the junction differs from the germline gene, which may be a read error. The rearrangement joins TRBV5-1 to TRBJ2-7; tentative D call: TRBD1 (5 bases). The CDR3 runs to 16 residues. Germline V gene sequence: CDR1 SGHRS, CDR2 YFSETQ. The CDR3 loop is CASSLVGASATYGQYF. CDR3 coding DNA: TGCGCCAGCAGCTTGGTTGGGGCCTCCGCCACCTACGGGCAGTACTTC.

The V gene is TRBV7-2, the J gene TRBJ2-1, with D possibly TRBD2 on 6 matching bases. CDR3 size: 14 residues. Deletions cut 3 bases from V and 12 bases from J, with 18 bases between. Germline V gene sequence: CDR1 SGHTA, CDR2 FQGNSA. The CDR3 sequence: CASSFTATSWSQFF. The DNA for the CDR3 is TGTGCCAGCAGCTTCACTGCGACTAGTTGGTCGCAGTTCTTC.

This clonotype has just a few counts. This sequence joins TRBV7-2 and TRBJ2-1; 8 nucleotides agree with TRBD2. This CDR3 comprises 14 residues. Trimming removed 4 bases from V and 12 bases from J; junction bases left unmatched: 11. Germline CDR1 and CDR2: SGHTA and FQGNSA. DNA for the CDR3: TGTGCCAGCAGCTCCTCCCCGCAGGGGACTAGGCAGTTCTTC. Amino acid sequence: CASSSSPQGTRQFF.

The gene calls are TRBV25-1 and TRBJ2-1; 8 nucleotides align to TRBD2. In germline, CDR1 is MGHDK, CDR2 SYGVNS. V trimming: 2 bases; J trimming: 5 bases; junction bases outside the gene matches: 2. This CDR3 comprises 14 residues. The CDR3 reads CASSEPGGDNEQFF. The DNA of the CDR3 is TGTGCCAGCAGTGAACCGGGAGGGGACAATGAGCAGTTCTTC.

The table lists this clonotype with a few counts. The chain has TRBV18 and TRBJ2-3; D uncertain. V lost 4 bases and J 5 bases, leaving 13 bases between the germline ends. This CDR3 region has 14 residues. Germline assignment: CDR1 KGHSH and CDR2 LQKENI. CDR3 nucleotides: TGTGCCAGCTCACTAAACCCGATCTTAGATACGCAGTATTTT. Its protein product is CASSLNPILDTQYF.

The sample holds many counts of this clonotype. The chain has TRBV12-3 or TRBV12-4 and TRBJ2-5; 7 nucleotides align to TRBD2. Trimming cost V 1 base and J 3 bases; bases outside gene matches: 5. The CDR3 runs 15 residues. CDR3 sequence (DNA): TGTGCCAGCAGTTTAGTTCGGAGCGGGGAAGAGACCCAGTACTTC. It yields the protein CASSLVRSGEETQYF.

This clonotype was detected many times. For the CDR3, the DNA is TGTGCCAGCAGCTTGGGGCGTTCGGGCGAGCAGTACTTC. Residues: CASSLGRSGEQYF. The genes are TRBV5-6 and TRBJ2-7, with D uncertain. The length of the CDR3 is 13 residues. Germline CDR1 reads SGHDT; CDR2 reads YYEEEE. V lost 0 bases, J lost 6 bases, and 10 bases lay in between.

This clonotype was observed a few times. This chain links TRBV29-1 with TRBJ2-2, with a possible D match to TRBD2 (6 bases). CDR3 length: 13 amino acids. Germline-derived CDR1 and CDR2 are SQVTM and ANQGSEA. The V gene lost 6 bases and the J gene lost 4 bases, with 12 bases spanning the gap. DNA for the CDR3: TGCAGCGTCGGGGGACGGCTCACCGGGGAGCTGTTTTTT. It is translated as CSVGGRLTGELFF.

This clonotype was found a few times. CDR3 sequence (DNA): TGTGCCACCAGCAGCCCCGGGACTAGCGGAAAAGAGACCCAGTACTTC. Translated: CATSSPGTSGKETQYF. The chain links TRBV15 to TRBJ2-5, with 11 bases fitting TRBD2. The CDR3 consists of 16 residues. The germline CDR1 and CDR2 sequences are LNHNV and YYDKDF (reference sequence). With V trimmed by 3 bases and J by 3 bases, 6 bases remained unmatched.

V gene TRBV20-1 combines with J gene TRBJ2-2; D ambiguous. Trimming stripped 1 base from V and 4 bases from J, with 10 bases between. The CDR3 extends over 14 amino acids. CDR1 is DFQATT and CDR2 is SNEGSKA in the germline V gene (reference sequence). CDR3 sequence reads: CSARGQRRTGELFF. In DNA form, the CDR3 reads TGCAGTGCTAGAGGTCAGCGTCGCACCGGGGAGCTGTTTTTT.

The genes are TRBV18 and TRBJ2-1, with D perhaps matching TRBD1 (5 bases). Looked up from germline, CDR1 is KGHSH and CDR2 is LQKENI. The ends were cut back, 3 bases at V and 4 bases at J, with 10 bases in the middle. The CDR3 runs to 14 residues. The CDR3 DNA sequence: TGTGCCAGCTCACCGGAACAGGCTTACAATGAGCAGTTCTTC. Its protein is CASSPEQAYNEQFF.

This clonotype was recorded a few times. V is TRBV28 and J is TRBJ1-5; D is uncertain. The CDR3 length is 15 residues. Germline CDR1 reads MDHEN; CDR2 reads SYDVKM. V lost 1 base, J lost 11 bases, and 18 bases lay in between. For the CDR3, the DNA is TGTGCCAGCAGTTTATTCCCCGTAATCGGCGGGGCCCAGCATTTT. This encodes CASSLFPVIGGAQHF.

The V and J genes are TRBV7-9 and TRBJ2-3, with a tentative D call TRBD2 (5 bases). The germline V gene has CDR1 SEHNR and CDR2 FQNEAQ (reference sequence). V lost 4 bases and J 6 bases, leaving 17 bases between the germline ends. CDR3 length: 15 amino acids. CDR3 coding DNA: TGTGCCAGCAGCTCACCGGGAATTCGGCAGGATACGCAGTATTTT. Encoded protein: CASSSPGIRQDTQYF.

This clonotype occurred many times. The gene calls are TRBV20-1 and TRBJ2-3; D is possibly TRBD1 or TRBD2 (5 bases each). V gave up 4 bases and J gave up 4 bases, with 24 bases separating them. The CDR3 is 17 amino acids. Germline V CDR1 and CDR2: DFQATT, SNEGSKA (reference sequence). The CDR3 coding sequence is TGCAGTGCTAATTCGGTTGGGGGATGGAGCGGCCCAGATACGCAGTATTTT. It encodes CSANSVGGWSGPDTQYF.